This T cell receptor beta chain was identified in a study of cytomegalovirus exposure and HLA in healthy donors. Study results and caveats: Data from an earlier analysis indicated that most TCR beta V segments were productive either about 90% or about 30% of the time. Analyzed later, most CMV-associated TCR beta chains appeared HLA-restricted. Trimming of TCR beta V- and J-genes showed a link, identified in a later analysis, to a missense DCLRE1C variant.

After removal of 6 bases from V and 2 bases from J, the junction contained 6 bases not matched to a gene. The CDR3 runs 16 residues. Per the germline V gene, CDR1 is MNHEY and CDR2 is SMNVEV (reference sequence). Turning to this clone: Its antigen is unidentified.

Primers: 60 Vbeta forward and 13 Jbeta reverse. Profiling relied on immunoSEQ multiplex PCR, and the TCRdb table lists in-frame clones only, not all of them. The repertoire holds fewer than 75,000 clones, with roughly 82% as singletons. The clonotype was recovered from a man aged 65 to 85 in good health and CMV-seronegative. This sequence joins TRBV27 and TRBJ2-6, with 8 bases matching TRBD1. Sequencing was performed on PBMCs. CDR3 sequence: CASRSQGAPGANVLTF. The DNA of the CDR3 is TGTGCCAGCAGGTCCCAGGGGGCGCCTGGGGCCAACGTCCTGACTTTC.